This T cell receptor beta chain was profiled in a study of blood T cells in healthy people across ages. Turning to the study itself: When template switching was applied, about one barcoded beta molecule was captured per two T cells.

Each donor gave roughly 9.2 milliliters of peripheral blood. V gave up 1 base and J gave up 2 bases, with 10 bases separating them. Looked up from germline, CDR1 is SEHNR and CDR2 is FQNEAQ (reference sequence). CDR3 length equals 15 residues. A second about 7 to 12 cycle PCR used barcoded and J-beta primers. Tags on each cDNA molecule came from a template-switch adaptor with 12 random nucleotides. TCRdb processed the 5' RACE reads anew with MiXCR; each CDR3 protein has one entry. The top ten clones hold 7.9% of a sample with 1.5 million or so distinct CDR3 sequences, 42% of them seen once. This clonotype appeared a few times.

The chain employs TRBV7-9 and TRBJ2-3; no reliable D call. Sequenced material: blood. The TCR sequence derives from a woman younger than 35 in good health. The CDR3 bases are TGTGCCAGCAGCTTAGGGACGGCCCACACAGATACGCAGTATTTT. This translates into CASSLGTAHTDTQYF.